These 10 T cell receptor beta chains came from one sample sequenced in a study of T cells in narcolepsy. TCRdb keeps only in-frame clones here, not all; method: immunoSEQ multiplex PCR. The sample lists about 40,000 clones; approximately 85% were seen once. Sequenced material: CD45RA- memory CD4+ T cells from PBMCs. The receptors originated from a human donor with narcolepsy.

The rearrangement joins TRBV2 to TRBJ2-3; 7 nucleotides align to TRBD2. The CDR3 totals 15 residues. The germline gives CDR1 SNHLY, CDR2 FYNNEI. The junction had 9 bases not matched to a gene; V was cut back by 8 bases and J by 1 base. For the CDR3, the DNA is TGTGCCAGCGGGCGGGGGACGTATGGCACAGATACGCAGTATTTT. Translating gives CASGRGTYGTDTQYF.

This clone appeared a single time. The V gene is TRBV7-2, the J gene TRBJ2-3, with 13 bases that match TRBD2. CDR3 length: 15 residues. The trim removed 5 bases at V and 14 bases at J, leaving 13 bases unmatched. Germline V gene lookup returns CDR1 SGHTA and CDR2 FQGNSA. The CDR3 DNA is TGTGCCAGCAGCCCCAGGACTAGCGGGGGCGTAGCTCGGTATTTT. Its translation is CASSPRTSGGVARYF.

This clone was counted only a few times. The rearrangement links TRBV6-5 to TRBJ2-7; TRBD1 aligns across 12 bases. The CDR3 is made up of 13 amino acids. CDR1 and CDR2 from the germline V gene are MNHEY and SVGAGI. V dropped 6 bases and J dropped 6; count of bases not matched to a gene: 3. For the CDR3, the DNA is TGTGCCAGCAGGGGACAGGGGGCCAGCGAGCAGTACTTC. Amino acid sequence: CASRGQGASEQYF.

V gene TRBV30 combines with J gene TRBJ2-2, with D maybe TRBD1 (5 bases). Germline CDR1 reads GTSNPN; CDR2 reads SVGIG (reference sequence). The ends were cut back, 0 bases at V and 1 base at J, with 15 bases in the middle. This CDR3 region has 17 residues. The CDR3: CAWSVFRVWKNTGELFF. Here the CDR3 DNA reads TGTGCCTGGAGTGTCTTCAGGGTCTGGAAGAACACCGGGGAGCTGTTTTTT.

CDR3: CASSLPSAPQETQYF. CDR3 coding DNA: TGCGCCAGCAGCTTGCCTAGCGCGCCCCAAGAGACCCAGTACTTC. The chain couples TRBV5-1 to TRBJ2-5, with D tentatively TRBD2 (6 bases). Trimming cost V 1 base and J 1 base, with 11 bases left between them. CDR1 is SGHRS, CDR2 YFSETQ, per germline. This CDR3 has 15 residues.

The chain recombines TRBV29-1 with TRBJ1-4; 7 nucleotides match TRBD1. After removal of 0 bases from V and 7 bases from J, the junction contained 5 bases not matched to a gene. The germline gives CDR1 SQVTM, CDR2 ANQGSEA. This CDR3 region has 14 residues. This CDR3 reads CSVEDRRGGEKLFF. The CDR3 coding sequence is TGCAGCGTTGAAGATCGCAGGGGGGGTGAAAAACTGTTTTTT. Drawing the rest from reference TRBV29-1 and TRBJ1-4, the complete variable domain is SAVISQKPSRDICQRGTSLTIQCQVDSQVTMMFWYRQQPGQSLTLIATANQGSEATYESGFVIDKFPISRPNLTFSTLTVSNMSPEDSSIYLCSVEDRRGGEKLFFGSGTQLSVL.

The CDR3 nucleotides read TGTGCCAGCAGAGCCCAGGTGGGTTCGAATGAGCAGTTCTTC. Protein product: CASRAQVGSNEQFF. The chain employs TRBV7-3 and TRBJ2-1, with no clear D. V lost 6 bases and J 7 bases, leaving 16 bases between the germline ends. Looked up from germline, CDR1 is SGHTA and CDR2 is FQGTGA. The CDR3 length is 14 residues.

This clone has only one observation. The CDR3 region is CASSLASMNTEAFF. The CDR3 DNA reads as TGCGCCAGCAGCTTGGCCAGCATGAACACTGAAGCTTTCTTT. The V gene is TRBV5-1, the J gene TRBJ1-1; D is unresolved. V lost 0 bases and J lost 0, with 6 bases in between. Germline V gene lookup returns CDR1 SGHRS and CDR2 YFSETQ. The CDR3 has 14 residues.

To note about this clone: Relative to the germline gene, one junction end is altered; a read error may explain this. This chain connects TRBV6-6 to TRBJ2-7, with 10 bases lining up with TRBD1. The CDR3 has 16 amino acids. In germline, CDR1 is MNHNY, CDR2 SVGAGI (reference sequence). For the CDR3, the DNA is TGTGCCAGCAGTCACTCTGGACAGGGGGGATCCTACGAGCAGTACTTC. Protein product: CASSHSGQGGSYEQYF.

V usage is TRBV7-9 and J usage is TRBJ1-1, with TRBD1 as a possible D gene (5 bases). From germline, CDR1 is SEHNR and CDR2 FQNEAQ (reference sequence). V lost 5 bases and J lost 5, with 12 bases in between. The CDR3 contains 13 residues. The CDR3 reads CASSGGGLTEAFF. In nucleotides, the CDR3 is TGTGCCAGCAGCGGGGGTGGTTTAACTGAAGCTTTCTTT.